The 21 T cell receptor beta chains reported below all come from one sample, sequenced in a study of hypomethylating agent response in myelodysplastic syndrome. The protocol was immunoSEQ multiplex PCR, while the TCRdb copy is restricted to in-frame clones and leaves out a portion. The table lists about 6,600 clones, more than 80% of them singletons. The specimen was bone marrow, collected before or after starting hypomethylating agent treatment for myelodysplastic syndrome (not recorded which). These receptors all stem from a human donor with myelodysplastic syndrome.

The chain joins TRBV29-1 to TRBJ2-1; D ambiguous. The V and J ends lost 4 bases and 7 bases respectively, with 5 bases between them. The germline CDR1 and CDR2 sequences are SQVTM and ANQGSEA. The CDR3 is 10 amino acids. Written as DNA, the CDR3 is TGCAGCGTTGGGGTTAATGAGCAGTTCTTC. Its translation: CSVGVNEQFF.

This chain links TRBV7-2 with TRBJ2-7; D ambiguous. Trimming pared 3 bases from V and 2 bases from J, leaving 11 bases between. Germline loops: CDR1 SGHTA, CDR2 FQGNSA. There are 14 residues in the CDR3. The CDR3 DNA reads as TGTGCCAGCAGCTTGGAGTGGACGGCCTACGAGCAGTACTTC. Residues: CASSLEWTAYEQYF.

V is TRBV19 and J is TRBJ1-3; tentatively, D is TRBD1 (5 bases). This CDR3 is built from 16 residues. V lost 4 bases and J 3 bases, leaving 16 bases between the germline ends. Germline V CDR1 and CDR2: LNHDA, SQIVND (reference sequence). The chain's CDR3 is CASSTSGTDSGNTIYF. CDR3 DNA: TGTGCCAGTAGTACCTCCGGGACCGATAGTGGAAACACCATATATTTT.

This sequence joins TRBV6-6 and TRBJ2-7, with TRBD1 matching over 8 bases. CDR1 MNHNY and CDR2 SVGAGI come from the germline V gene (reference sequence). V dropped 6 bases and J dropped 4; count of bases not matched to a gene: 5. CDR3 size: 13 residues. CDR3 in DNA: TGTGCCAGCAGCCCGGACAGGGAATACGAGCAGTACTTC. Amino acid sequence: CASSPDREYEQYF.

V is TRBV7-2 and J is TRBJ2-2; D tentatively fits TRBD1 or TRBD2 (5 bases each). CDR1 is SGHTA and CDR2 is FQGNSA in the germline V gene. The CDR3 spans 14 residues. Trimming stripped 6 bases from V and 6 bases from J, with 14 bases between. The CDR3 coding sequence is TGTGCCAGCAGTCGGGACCCTCCCCCCGGGGAGCTGTTTTTT. Its protein is CASSRDPPPGELFF. Supplemented by reference TRBV7-2 and TRBJ2-2, the full variable domain reads GAGVSQSPSNKVTEKGKDVELRCDPISGHTALYWYRQSLGQGLEFLIYFQGNSAPDKSGLPSDRFSAERTGGSVSTLTIQRTQQEDSAVYLCASSRDPPPGELFFGEGSRLTVL.

The V call is TRBV11-2, the J call TRBJ1-1, with TRBD1 as a possible D gene (6 bases). CDR3 length equals 15 residues. Germline V lookup: CDR1 SGHAT, CDR2 FQNNGV. Trimming removed 5 bases at V and 4 bases at J, with 17 bases between. This CDR3 is CASSVVWGPRTEAFF. CDR3 DNA sequence: TGTGCCAGCAGCGTAGTATGGGGGCCGCGCACTGAAGCTTTCTTT.

This chain uses TRBV7-9 with TRBJ1-4; D gene ambiguous. In germline, CDR1 is SEHNR, CDR2 FQNEAQ (reference sequence). The ends were cut back, 1 base at V and 0 bases at J, with 12 bases in the middle. The CDR3 length is 17 residues. CDR3 sequence reads: CASSLVPKGATNEKLFF. CDR3 nucleotide sequence: TGTGCCAGCAGCTTAGTCCCAAAAGGAGCAACTAATGAAAAACTGTTTTTT.

The chain is built from TRBV10-2 and TRBJ2-3, with 10 bases that match TRBD2. The length of the CDR3 is 13 residues. The V gene's germline CDR1 is WSHSY and CDR2 SAAADI. The CDR3 spells CVSQLAGADTQYF. The CDR3 bases are TGCGTCTCCCAGCTAGCGGGAGCCGATACGCAGTATTTT.

This rearrangement joins TRBV18 to TRBJ1-1, with D possibly being TRBD1 (6 bases). There are 18 residues in the CDR3. The V gene lost 3 bases and the J gene lost 2 bases, with 22 bases spanning the gap. Germline assignment: CDR1 KGHSH and CDR2 LQKENI. The CDR3 is CASSPSGGSGSVNTEAFF. CDR3 in DNA: TGTGCCAGCTCACCGTCTGGGGGCTCGGGATCCGTAAACACTGAAGCTTTCTTT.

V and J are TRBV13 and TRBJ2-5; a weak D match, TRBD1 (6 bases). V lost 5 bases to trimming and J lost 0 bases, with 10 bases between them. The germline V gene encodes CDR1 PRHDT and CDR2 FYEKMQ (reference sequence). The CDR3 consists of 14 residues. The CDR3 reads CASSKRGYQETQYF. The CDR3 DNA is TGTGCCAGCAGCAAGAGGGGGTACCAAGAGACCCAGTACTTC.

The chain is built from TRBV2 and TRBJ2-5; the D gene is possibly TRBD2 (6 bases). The germline V gene encodes CDR1 SNHLY and CDR2 FYNNEI. CDR3 length: 13 residues. The V end lost 11 bases, the J end lost 5 bases, and 18 bases lay between the germline ends. CDR3 bases: TGTGCCTCTCGGGACCGCGGGAAGGAGACCCAGTACTTC. It codes for CASRDRGKETQYF.

The table lists this clone with a count of one. The chain links TRBV5-1 to TRBJ2-5; 11 bases match TRBD1. V lost 0 bases to trimming and J lost 4 bases; unmatched junction nucleotides: 5. Per the germline V gene, CDR1 is SGHRS and CDR2 is YFSETQ. The CDR3 spans 16 residues. CDR3 region: CASSLDPGTGGETQYF. For the CDR3, the DNA is TGCGCCAGCAGCTTGGATCCTGGGACAGGGGGAGAGACCCAGTACTTC. The entire variable domain, with the rest obtained from reference TRBV5-1 and TRBJ2-5, is as follows: KAGVTQTPRYLIKTRGQQVTLSCSPISGHRSVSWYQQTPGQGLQFLFEYFSETQRNKGNFPGRFSGRQFSNSRSEMNVSTLELGDSALYLCASSLDPGTGGETQYFGPGTRLLVL.

The J gene is TRBJ1-3, the V gene TRBV5-1; a weak D match, TRBD1 (6 bases). V dropped 0 bases and J dropped 0 bases, with 10 bases sitting between them. Germline V CDR1 and CDR2: SGHRS, YFSETQ. There are 16 residues in the CDR3. The CDR3 region has the DNA TGCGCCAGCAGCTTGGCAGGGGCCAGCTCTGGAAACACCATATATTTT. It codes for CASSLAGASSGNTIYF.

The chain combines TRBV5-6 with TRBJ2-7, with D uncertain. The CDR3 is made up of 13 amino acids. Trimming took 0 bases from V and 6 from J, leaving 10 bases between them. Germline CDR1 SGHDT, CDR2 YYEEEE. The CDR3 DNA is TGTGCCAGCAGCTTGGTCCCCTCGGGCGAGCAGTACTTC. Amino acids: CASSLVPSGEQYF.

J is TRBJ1-4 and V is TRBV5-1; the D is unclear. Between the trimmed V and J ends, which lost 0 bases and 11 bases, there was a span of 11 bases. Germline values: CDR1 SGHRS, CDR2 YFSETQ. The CDR3 extends over 13 amino acids. CDR3 nucleotides: TGCGCCAGCAGCTTGGCCGGAACGCGGAAACTGTTTTTT. Its protein is CASSLAGTRKLFF.

V is TRBV11-3 and J is TRBJ2-3, with D unresolved. The CDR3 extends over 15 amino acids. V lost 4 bases and J lost 0, with 11 bases in between. Germline V gene data show CDR1 as SGHNT and CDR2 as YENEEA. The CDR3 DNA sequence: TGTGCCAGCAGCTATCGATTGGGAAGCACAGATACGCAGTATTTT. Protein sequence: CASSYRLGSTDTQYF.

The chain uses TRBV13 and TRBJ1-1, with D unclear. Germline V gene lookup returns CDR1 PRHDT and CDR2 FYEKMQ (reference sequence). V lost 4 bases, J lost 11 bases, and 20 bases lay in between. This CDR3 is built from 14 residues. For the CDR3, the DNA is TGTGCCAGCAGCTCCAGCCGCGGCCCCGAAAAGGCTTTCTTT. It translates to CASSSSRGPEKAFF.

The chain has TRBV11-2 and TRBJ2-5; TRBD2 might be the D (5 bases). V was trimmed by 0 bases and J by 4 bases, leaving 15 bases between them. This CDR3 contains 16 residues. Per germline, CDR1 SGHAT and CDR2 FQNNGV. The DNA for the CDR3 is TGTGCCAGCAGCTTAGATCGGGCAGGAGGCCTAGAGACCCAGTACTTC. This sequence encodes CASSLDRAGGLETQYF.

This chain connects TRBV27 to TRBJ1-5; no definite D call. The V gene's germline CDR1 is MNHEY and CDR2 SMNVEV (reference sequence). The CDR3 totals 16 residues. V lost 5 bases and J lost 2, with 16 bases in between. CDR3 sequence: CASSAGVPIGNQPQHF. The CDR3, as DNA: TGTGCCAGCAGTGCCGGGGTACCGATCGGCAATCAGCCCCAGCATTTT.

This chain links TRBV11-3 with TRBJ2-7; D possibly corresponds to TRBD1 (6 bases). V was cut by 5 bases and J by 2 bases, with 13 bases left in between. The CDR3 has 14 amino acids. Germline values: CDR1 SGHNT, CDR2 YENEEA. Here the CDR3 reads CASSRVQGTYEQYF. CDR3 sequence (DNA): TGTGCCAGCAGCCGGGTACAGGGAACCTACGAGCAGTACTTC.

Of note for this clone: At one end the junction does not follow the germline gene, possibly because of a read error. The chain recombines TRBV19 with TRBJ2-4; D gene uncertain. CDR1 LNHDA and CDR2 SQIVND come from the germline V gene (reference sequence). This CDR3 has 11 amino acids. CDR3 in amino acids: CASSNWFSHWF. The CDR3 coding sequence is TGTGCCAGTAGTAATTGGTTCTCCCATTGGTTC.